A single sample gave rise to the 31 T cell receptor beta chains below, sequenced in a study of CD4 T cells in relation to SARS-CoV-2 and coronaviruses. The unexposed donors gave CD4+ T cells in 2011-2018, prior to COVID-19. Isolation of CD4+ T cells took place after roughly nine days in culture. Method: immunoSEQ multiplex PCR; TCRdb's copy keeps in-frame clones and lacks some. Among about 24,000 clones listed, over 70% were seen once. The antigens for these receptors are not known. Sequencing was performed on CD4+ T cells from PBMCs, cultured in vitro. These receptors originate from a human donor in good health.

This sequence joins TRBV6-2 or TRBV6-3 and TRBJ2-5; D is unresolved. This CDR3 comprises 11 residues. CDR1 is MNHEY and CDR2 is SVGEGT in the germline V gene. Trimming removed 2 bases from V and 4 bases from J, with 2 bases in between. CDR3 sequence (DNA): TGTGCCAGCAGTTACCCAGAGACCCAGTACTTC. Its translation is CASSYPETQYF.

The rearrangement links TRBV10-3 to TRBJ1-2; 11 nucleotides agree with TRBD1. From germline, CDR1 is ENHRY and CDR2 SYGVKD. V shed 6 bases and J 10 bases; nucleotides not matched to a gene: 7. This CDR3 is built from 13 residues. CDR3 region: CAISEDRGHPYTF. In DNA, the CDR3 is TGTGCCATCAGCGAGGACAGGGGGCATCCCTACACCTTC.

The chain joins TRBV6-5 to TRBJ2-3, with 8 positions matching TRBD2. This CDR3 is built from 15 residues. V was clipped by 6 bases and J by 4 bases; unmatched bases: 9. The germline V gene has CDR1 MNHEY and CDR2 SVGAGI. The CDR3 nucleotides read TGTGCCAGCAGCGCCCCAGCGGGAGAACCAGATACGCAGTATTTT. Amino acids: CASSAPAGEPDTQYF.

The chain has TRBV10-3 and TRBJ1-2, with 9 bases matching TRBD1. Germline-derived CDR1 and CDR2 are ENHRY and SYGVKD. With V trimmed by 4 bases and J by 1 base, 1 base remained unmatched. This CDR3 has 14 residues. The CDR3 is CAISGTGDNYGYTF. The DNA for the CDR3 is TGTGCCATCAGTGGGACAGGGGATAACTATGGCTACACCTTC.

The chain employs TRBV19 and TRBJ2-7; possibly TRBD2 for D (6 bases). The CDR3 extends over 14 amino acids. Germline CDR1 is LNHDA and CDR2 is SQIVND (reference sequence). Trimming took off 5 bases at V and 6 bases at J, with 17 bases between the two ends. The CDR3 loop is CASSFTGTLAEQYF. The CDR3 DNA reads as TGTGCCAGTAGTTTCACTGGGACTCTGGCCGAGCAGTACTTC.

This chain connects TRBV5-1 to TRBJ2-5; 7 bases are a match to TRBD1. In germline, CDR1 is SGHRS, CDR2 YFSETQ. J was trimmed by 1 base and V by 4 bases; bases with no gene match: 4. The CDR3 has 14 amino acids. CDR3: CASSPGTVQETQYF. CDR3 DNA sequence: TGCGCCAGCAGCCCGGGGACAGTCCAAGAGACCCAGTACTTC.

The J gene is TRBJ2-1, the V gene TRBV3-1 (or the pseudogene TRBV3-2); 8 nucleotides match TRBD2. Germline CDR1 is LGHDT and CDR2 is YNNKEL (reference sequence). Losses at the gene ends were 5 bases for V and 12 bases for J; bases not matched to a gene: 18. This CDR3 region has 16 residues. This CDR3 reads CASSSRGPGGVIGQFF. CDR3 DNA sequence: TGTGCCAGCAGCTCCAGGGGACCGGGGGGGGTAATTGGGCAGTTCTTC.

This chain joins TRBV19 and TRBJ1-5, with D possibly being TRBD1 (5 bases). This CDR3 has 14 residues. Trimming removed 4 bases at V and 8 bases at J, with 15 bases between. Germline-derived CDR1 and CDR2 are LNHDA and SQIVND (reference sequence). The CDR3 is CASSTDSFEEPQHF. The CDR3 DNA follows: TGTGCCAGTAGTACTGACAGTTTCGAGGAGCCCCAGCATTTT.

The CDR3 spells CASSPRQGAYSGANVLTF. In nucleotides, the CDR3 is TGTGCCAGCTCACCCCGACAGGGGGCTTATTCTGGGGCCAACGTCCTGACTTTC. This sequence joins TRBV18 and TRBJ2-6; TRBD1 aligns across 10 bases. This CDR3 is built from 18 residues. V shed 3 bases, J shed 1 base, and the junction held 6 bases outside the gene matches. CDR1 is KGHSH and CDR2 is LQKENI in the germline V gene.

This clone was seen just once. The V call is TRBV4-1, the J call TRBJ1-5; D unresolved. The germline V gene has CDR1 MGHRA and CDR2 YSYEKL. Between the trimmed V and J ends, which lost 3 bases and 7 bases, there was a span of 19 bases. The CDR3 runs 16 residues. The CDR3 coding sequence is TGCGCCAGCAGCCACGAGGCGAGGGAGATTGGGCAGCCCCAGCATTTT. Amino acids: CASSHEAREIGQPQHF.

This clone was found a few times. The chain recombines TRBV4-1 with TRBJ2-7; 9 bases map to TRBD2. CDR1 is MGHRA, CDR2 YSYEKL, per germline. J lost 1 base, V lost 3 bases, and 7 bases had no gene match. The CDR3 totals 16 residues. CDR3 in DNA: TGCGCCAGCAGCCATAATTTGGCGGGAGGGTCCTACGAGCAGTACTTC. It translates to CASSHNLAGGSYEQYF.

The CDR3 here is CASSVDRDRHEQYF. CDR3 bases: TGTGCCAGCAGCGTAGACAGGGATCGGCACGAGCAGTACTTC. The chain is built from TRBV9 and TRBJ2-7; possibly TRBD1 for D (6 bases). V was pared by 0 bases and J by 5 bases, with 12 bases between. CDR1 and CDR2 from the germline V gene are SGDLS and YYNGEE. This CDR3 contains 14 residues.

The gene calls are TRBV6-2 or TRBV6-3 and TRBJ2-7; 12 bases map to TRBD2. In germline, CDR1 is MNHEY, CDR2 SVGEGT. This CDR3 comprises 18 residues. The V segment lost 2 bases and the J segment 3 bases; nucleotides outside the gene matches: 11. The CDR3 loop is CASSYPSSGRGLNYEQYF. CDR3 nucleotide sequence: TGTGCCAGCAGTTACCCATCTAGCGGGAGGGGCCTAAACTACGAGCAGTACTTC.

The chain carries TRBV30 and TRBJ2-7; weak D call: TRBD1 (6 bases). Trimming took 3 bases from V and 0 from J, leaving 12 bases between them. The CDR3 spans 14 residues. The V gene's germline CDR1 is GTSNPN and CDR2 SVGIG (reference sequence). CDR3: CAWSRQATSYEQYF. The CDR3 DNA sequence: TGTGCCTGGAGCCGACAGGCCACCTCCTACGAGCAGTACTTC.

The CDR3, as DNA: TGTGCCAGTCCGGTCGGGAGCTCCTACAATGAGCAGTTCTTC. Translation: CASPVGSSYNEQFF. The chain employs TRBV19 and TRBJ2-1, with a tentative D call TRBD2 (6 bases). The V gene lost 8 bases and the J gene lost 0 bases, with 11 bases spanning the gap. CDR1 is LNHDA, CDR2 SQIVND, per germline (reference sequence). The length of the CDR3 is 14 residues.

The V call is TRBV5-1, the J call TRBJ2-5; the D is unclear. This CDR3 region has 14 residues. V was shortened by 3 bases and J by 2 bases, with 11 bases between the two germline ends. Germline loops: CDR1 SGHRS, CDR2 YFSETQ. The CDR3 is CASSSSGYQETQYF. Here the CDR3 DNA reads TGCGCCAGCAGCTCCTCCGGCTATCAAGAGACCCAGTACTTC.

The J gene is TRBJ2-7, the V gene TRBV19; no definite D call. Trimming removed 3 bases at V and 5 bases at J, with 14 bases between. The CDR3 is made up of 14 amino acids. Looked up from germline, CDR1 is LNHDA and CDR2 is SQIVND (reference sequence). In DNA form, the CDR3 reads TGTGCCAGTAGTATTCTTGGTCTCTTCGACGAGCAGTACTTC. Protein sequence: CASSILGLFDEQYF.

V usage is TRBV11-2 and J usage is TRBJ2-1, with D uncertain. This CDR3 comprises 15 residues. V lost 2 bases to trimming and J lost 6 bases, with 14 bases between them. CDR1 is SGHAT and CDR2 is FQNNGV in the germline V gene. CDR3 amino acids: CASSLLSSSLNEQFF. CDR3 bases: TGTGCCAGCAGCTTACTTAGTTCGTCACTCAATGAGCAGTTCTTC.

The chain has TRBV7-2 and TRBJ1-5; the match to TRBD1 covers 8 bases. Germline CDR1 SGHTA, CDR2 FQGNSA. This CDR3 comprises 13 residues. The J segment lost 7 bases and the V segment lost 4 bases, leaving 3 bases of the junction unmatched. The CDR3 here is CASSSDRGQPQHF. The CDR3 nucleotides read TGTGCCAGCAGCTCTGACAGGGGCCAGCCCCAGCATTTT.

The chain couples TRBV18 to TRBJ2-2; D call uncertain. From germline, CDR1 is KGHSH and CDR2 LQKENI. There are 16 residues in the CDR3. The ends were cut back, 2 bases at V and 0 bases at J, with 10 bases in the middle. CDR3: CASSPNSLSNTGELFF. The CDR3 DNA is TGTGCCAGCTCACCAAATTCCCTATCGAACACCGGGGAGCTGTTTTTT.

The chain has TRBV5-1 and TRBJ1-1, with D possibly matching TRBD1 (5 bases). CDR1 and CDR2 (germline): SGHRS, YFSETQ. CDR3 size: 13 residues. The V end was cut by 0 bases, the J end by 8 bases, with 11 bases between. In DNA, the CDR3 is TGCGCCAGCAGCTTGGGAGACAGACAGGAAGCTTTCTTT. Protein product: CASSLGDRQEAFF.

The chain couples TRBV10-3 to TRBJ1-2; 7 nucleotides line up with TRBD1. This CDR3 is 14 amino acids long. With V trimmed by 4 bases and J by 4 bases, 6 bases remained unmatched. The V gene's germline CDR1 is ENHRY and CDR2 SYGVKD. The CDR3 region is CAISAAGGSYGYTF. In DNA form, the CDR3 reads TGTGCCATCAGTGCGGCAGGGGGATCCTATGGCTACACCTTC.

The chain couples TRBV19 to TRBJ1-2; TRBD1 is a possible D gene (5 bases). Germline CDR1 is LNHDA and CDR2 is SQIVND (reference sequence). Trimming removed 6 bases at V and 6 bases at J, with 29 bases between. The CDR3 is made up of 18 amino acids. The CDR3 nucleotides read TGTGCCAGTAGACCACACCGAAGTGTAACAGGCTACCCGGATGGCTACACCTTC. This codes for CASRPHRSVTGYPDGYTF.

V gene TRBV9 combines with J gene TRBJ2-5; 8 bases line up with TRBD2. Trimming at V came to 3 bases and at J to 5 bases, leaving 6 bases not matched to a gene. CDR1 is SGDLS and CDR2 is YYNGEE in the germline V gene. This CDR3 has 14 residues. The CDR3 is CASSGTGGPETQYF. CDR3 sequence (DNA): TGTGCCAGCAGCGGTACGGGAGGGCCGGAGACCCAGTACTTC.

This clone was recorded a few times. The chain employs TRBV27 and TRBJ1-1; D not certain. Germline assignment: CDR1 MNHEY and CDR2 SMNVEV (reference sequence). The CDR3 totals 14 residues. Trimming cost V 4 bases and J 3 bases, with 12 bases left between them. The CDR3 region is CASSSQTSDTEAFF. The CDR3 DNA reads TGTGCCAGCAGTTCACAGACAAGTGACACTGAAGCTTTCTTT.

V gene TRBV10-3 combines with J gene TRBJ2-7; 9 bases are shared with TRBD1. The CDR3 runs 13 residues. Germline trimming cut 4 bases from V and 4 bases from J; bases unmatched to any gene: 2. Per germline, CDR1 ENHRY and CDR2 SYGVKD. This CDR3 reads CAISAGQGYEQYF. In DNA form, the CDR3 reads TGTGCCATCAGTGCGGGACAGGGTTACGAGCAGTACTTC.

This sequence joins TRBV28 and TRBJ1-5; the D gene is possibly TRBD1 (6 bases). Looked up from germline, CDR1 is MDHEN and CDR2 is SYDVKM. Trimming left V 7 bases short and J 5 bases short, with 21 bases between. This CDR3 spans 16 amino acids. Here the CDR3 DNA reads TGTGCCAGCACCCAACATCCAGCAGGGGTTGATCAGCCCCAGCATTTT. Its translation is CASTQHPAGVDQPQHF.

The chain couples TRBV5-1 to TRBJ1-1; 8 bases match TRBD1. The junction had 4 bases not matched to a gene; V was cut back by 4 bases and J by 5 bases. This CDR3 has 13 residues. Germline CDR1 reads SGHRS; CDR2 reads YFSETQ. Here the CDR3 DNA reads TGCGCCAGCAGCGGGACAGGAGGGACTGAAGCTTTCTTT. The encoded protein is CASSGTGGTEAFF.

This clone was detected a few times. This chain connects TRBV2 to TRBJ2-7; 8 positions match TRBD1. Germline V lookup: CDR1 SNHLY, CDR2 FYNNEI. J was trimmed by 4 bases and V by 5 bases; bases with no gene match: 4. The CDR3 runs to 13 residues. The chain's CDR3 is CASSQGAGYEQYF. The DNA of the CDR3 is TGTGCCAGCAGTCAGGGGGCGGGGTACGAGCAGTACTTC.

V and J are TRBV5-1 and TRBJ2-2; D not certain. The CDR3 has 16 amino acids. V lost 1 base, J lost 5 bases, and 15 bases lay in between. Germline lookup yields CDR1 SGHRS and CDR2 YFSETQ. In DNA form, the CDR3 reads TGCGCCAGCAGCTTGTACCTGGACGCGGTGACCGGGGAGCTGTTTTTT. This translates into CASSLYLDAVTGELFF.

The chain links TRBV24-1 to TRBJ1-6; 9 nucleotides align to TRBD1. The trim removed 9 bases at V and 5 bases at J, leaving 4 bases unmatched. The CDR3 totals 14 residues. CDR1 KGHDR and CDR2 SFDVKD come from the germline V gene. CDR3 in amino acids: CATSRTGDNSPLHF. As DNA, the CDR3 is TGTGCCACCTCCCGGACAGGGGATAATTCACCCCTCCACTTT.